This T cell receptor beta chain was profiled in a study of control samples from healthy donors and cancer patients. Per germline, CDR1 LGHDT and CDR2 YNNKEL (reference sequence). V dropped 0 bases and J dropped 5; count of bases not matched to a gene: 5. This CDR3 contains 16 residues. Measured with immunoSEQ multiplex PCR; TCRdb has only the in-frame clones, and not every one. The data show 70,000 to 100,000 clones, with roughly 90% seen just once and 1.9% held by the top ten. This clonotype was obtained from a woman in her fifties or sixties with head and neck cancer. Input material: PBMCs. This rearrangement joins TRBV3-1 (or the pseudogene TRBV3-2) to TRBJ2-2, with 8 bases identical to TRBD2. The CDR3 protein is CASSQEGLAWTGELFF. As DNA, the CDR3 is TGTGCCAGCAGCCAAGAAGGACTAGCTTGGACCGGGGAGCTGTTTTTT.